Sequencing of this T cell receptor beta chain was carried out in a study of shared T cell receptors in the human thymus (dated by TCRdb to about 2021). Some background on the complete study: The study examined how self-reactive, shared T-cell receptor alpha chains are generated in the human thymus.

The junction shows trimming of 0 bases on V and 2 bases on J, and the gene matches do not reach 9 bases of it. Taken from cysteine to phenylalanine, the CDR3 has 17 residues. Of the read, only the CDR3 DNA is kept; its 51 bases are in frame from base 1. The CDR1 and CDR2 encoded by the germline V gene (reference sequence) are SGHNT and YYREEE. Library preparation was by the immunoSEQ multiplex PCR assay. Entries here come from immuneACCESS through TCRdb and include only in-frame sequences with V and J called. Some clones fail to appear in such tables; in the studies checked, an unresolved V gene covers under half of the shortfall, and the cause of the remainder is unknown. The sample records about 660,000 clones, roughly 88% of which are singletons. Together, the top ten hold over 0.008% of the sample. Points on this clone: The clone's antigen remains unknown. It has no much larger one-base neighbor in the sample; base qualities were not kept.

The same specimen was also included in a second study, on human thymus T cells. As described in the second report: Immunologically healthy infants undergoing open corrective cardiac surgery for congenital heart defects in Finland were used as donors. Thymus tissue was collected as surgical resects that were removed during corrective cardiac surgery. Usage of V and J gene segments appeared to be biased in both the thymic and the peripheral blood repertoires. Highly overlapping thymic TCR repertoires among unrelated individuals were reported in the related research. The study described the TCR alpha and beta repertoires in fewer than 10 infant thymus samples and a few matching peripheral blood samples. Donor ages ranged from roughly 6 to 250 days, and the cohort comprised roughly 6 male and two female infants. Thymocytes were released mechanically from tissue and stored at -70 °C as pellets of about 10-34 million cells. A QIAsymphony instrument was used to extract genomic DNA from the frozen cell pellets. The immunoSEQ multiplex PCR assay was used to amplify the TCRB and TCRAD loci from a standardized amount of quality-controlled genomic DNA. The V(D)J region was spanned by amplicons of a length sufficient to cover the CDR3 and to identify V and J genes. Amplicon sequencing was performed on an Illumina platform through the commercial immunoSEQ service. Corrections for primer bias and sequencing errors followed previously described methods, while TCRAD and TCRB definitions were based on the IMGT database. immunoSEQ Analyzer 3.0 and VDJTools were used for repertoire analysis, which covered basic statistics, V/J segment usage, diversity estimates, rarefaction and pairwise overlap. To estimate diversity, the Chao1, ChaoE, Efron-Thisted, Shannon and inverse Simpson indices were applied, and diversity was also estimated on datasets down-sampled to the smallest sample. Repertoire overlap was assessed by strict matching of CDR3 nucleotide sequence, V gene and J gene, and clustering was done by Jaccard-based multidimensional scaling. On average, thymus samples gave 650,000 to 850,000 unique TCRB clonotypes, whereas blood samples gave 75,000 to 95,000.

This TCR was recovered from a boy younger than two with a congenital heart defect. Donor details come from another sample of the same person, matched by shared clones. The sample consisted of thymocytes. The chain uses TRBV5-4 and TRBJ2-3; a stretch of 7 junction bases matches TRBD2. The base sequence is TGTGCCAGCAGCTTGGTACCAGCGGGGCGAGACACAGATACGCAGTATTTT. It encodes CASSLVPAGRDTDTQYF.